This T cell receptor beta chain came from a study of blood T cell repertoires in COVID-19. Looking at the study overall: PBMCs, B-cell-depleted T cells, or T cells were the source of the cDNA or gDNA that made up the material.

Per the germline V gene, CDR1 is KGHSH and CDR2 is LQKENI. Deletions cut 5 bases from V and 5 bases from J, with 12 bases between. The CDR3 length is 13 residues. The assay was immunoSEQ multiplex PCR, and TCRdb's table has in-frame clones only and misses some. This sample has under 250,000 clones, with about nine tenths found just once. This clone appeared a few times. The V gene is TRBV18, the J gene TRBJ1-1; maybe TRBD1 (6 bases). The sequence came from an older woman who had recovered from COVID-19. The sequencing sample was made of peripheral blood. The CDR3 nucleotides read TGTGCCAGCTCATTTTACAGGGATACTGAAGCTTTCTTT. The encoded protein is CASSFYRDTEAFF.